This T cell receptor beta chain was captured by sequencing in a study of identifying expanded T cells in peripheral blood. Study-level points and caveats: Differentially abundant clones: approximately 1.3 between replicates, about 17 at roughly 13 days, approximately 18 at four. Clone count variance between two-week samples rose with total template count.

This table comes from immunoSEQ multiplex PCR, and its TCRdb copy is limited to in-frame clones, with some not included. The sample lists tens of thousands of clones, 88% occurring once. Of note for this clone: The antigen is not known.

The receptor was isolated from a person aged 18 to 70 in good health. Sequenced: blood.

CDR3 residues: CASSWGLGDEQYF. CDR3 coding DNA: TGTGCCAGCAGCTGGGGGTTAGGGGACGAGCAGTACTTC. The chain uses TRBV11-2 and TRBJ2-7; D could derive from TRBD1 or TRBD2 (5 bases each). The germline gives CDR1 SGHAT, CDR2 FQNNGV. This CDR3 is 13 amino acids long. V lost 4 bases and J lost 5, with 12 bases in between.